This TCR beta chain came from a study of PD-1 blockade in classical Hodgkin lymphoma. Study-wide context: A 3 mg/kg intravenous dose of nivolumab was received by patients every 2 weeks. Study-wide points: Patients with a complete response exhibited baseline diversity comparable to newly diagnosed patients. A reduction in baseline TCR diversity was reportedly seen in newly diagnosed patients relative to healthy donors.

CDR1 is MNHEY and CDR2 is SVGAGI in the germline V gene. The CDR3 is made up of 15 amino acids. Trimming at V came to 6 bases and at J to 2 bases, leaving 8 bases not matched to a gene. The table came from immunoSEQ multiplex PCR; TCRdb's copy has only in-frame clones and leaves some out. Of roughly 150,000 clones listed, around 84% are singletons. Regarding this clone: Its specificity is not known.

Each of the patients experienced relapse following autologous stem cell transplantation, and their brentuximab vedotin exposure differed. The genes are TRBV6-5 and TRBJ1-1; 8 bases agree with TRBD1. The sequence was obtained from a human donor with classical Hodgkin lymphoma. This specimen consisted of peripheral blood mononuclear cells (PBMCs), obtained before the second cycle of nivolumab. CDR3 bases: TGTGCCAGCAGCTTCCGACAGGGGTCAAACACTGAAGCTTTCTTT. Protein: CASSFRQGSNTEAFF.